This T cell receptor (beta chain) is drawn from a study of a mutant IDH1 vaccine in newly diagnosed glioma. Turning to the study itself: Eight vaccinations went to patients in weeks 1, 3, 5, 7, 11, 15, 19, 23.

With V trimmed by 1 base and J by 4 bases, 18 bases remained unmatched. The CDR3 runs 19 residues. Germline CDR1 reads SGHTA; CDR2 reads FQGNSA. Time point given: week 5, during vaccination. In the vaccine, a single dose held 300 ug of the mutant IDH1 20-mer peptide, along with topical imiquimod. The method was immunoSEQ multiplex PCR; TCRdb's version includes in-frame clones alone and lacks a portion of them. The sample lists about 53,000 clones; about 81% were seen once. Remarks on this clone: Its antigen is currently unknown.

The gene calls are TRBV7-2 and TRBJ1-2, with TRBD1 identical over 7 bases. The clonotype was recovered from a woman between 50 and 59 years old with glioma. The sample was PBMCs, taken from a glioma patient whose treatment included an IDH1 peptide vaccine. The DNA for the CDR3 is TGTGCCAGCAGCTTAGGCCCCCTAGTCCAGGGGGATCCCATCTATGGCTACACCTTC. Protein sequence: CASSLGPLVQGDPIYGYTF.